A single sample gave rise to the 22 T cell receptor beta chains below, sequenced in a study of control samples from healthy donors and cancer patients. Sequencing used immunoSEQ multiplex PCR; TCRdb keeps in-frame clones, though not all of them. The sample contains around 130,000 clones, about 86% of which appear only once. The sequenced sample consisted of blood. Source of these receptors: a man in his thirties or forties in good health.

This clone was picked up one time. The chain couples TRBV10-3 to TRBJ2-2, with 8 bases that match TRBD1. The V gene's germline CDR1 is ENHRY and CDR2 SYGVKD. The CDR3 sequence is 17 residues long. J lost 0 bases, V lost 0 bases, and 3 bases had no gene match. CDR3 nucleotide sequence: TGTGCCATCAGTGAGTCTATGGGACAGGCGAACACCGGGGAGCTGTTTTTT. This encodes CAISESMGQANTGELFF.

This clone appeared once. This chain uses TRBV6-5 with TRBJ1-6; TRBD1 agrees at 7 bases. The germline CDR1 and CDR2 sequences are MNHEY and SVGAGI. V trimming: 6 bases; J trimming: 14 bases; junction bases outside the gene matches: 13. This CDR3 region has 14 residues. The CDR3 DNA reads TGTGCCAGCAGACGACGACAGGGACCTTTATCCCTCCACTTT. Amino acid sequence: CASRRRQGPLSLHF.

The V gene is TRBV14, the J gene TRBJ2-5; weak D call: TRBD1 (6 bases). V was cut by 3 bases and J by 3 bases, with 8 bases left in between. CDR1 is SGHDN, CDR2 FVKESK, per germline. This CDR3 comprises 13 residues. DNA for the CDR3: TGTGCCAGCAGCCAGTGGACAGAAGAGACCCAGTACTTC. Its translation is CASSQWTEETQYF.

The chain is built from TRBV30 and TRBJ1-1; D uncertain. CDR1 GTSNPN and CDR2 SVGIG come from the germline V gene (reference sequence). The CDR3 has 11 residues. The V end was cut by 3 bases, the J end by 5 bases, with 7 bases between. The DNA of the CDR3 is TGTGCCTGGAGGGAAGCAACTGAAGCTTTCTTT. Translating gives CAWREATEAFF.

V gene TRBV2 combines with J gene TRBJ2-7, with D perhaps matching TRBD1 or TRBD2 (5 bases each). Germline assignment: CDR1 SNHLY and CDR2 FYNNEI. Trimming pared 2 bases from V and 4 bases from J, leaving 15 bases between. CDR3 length equals 15 residues. CDR3 in amino acids: CASSESLGTYYEQYV. CDR3 in DNA: TGTGCCAGCAGTGAATCCCTCGGGACCTATTACGAGCAGTACGTC.

The genes are TRBV24-1 and TRBJ2-1, with unresolved D. The V end was cut by 0 bases, the J end by 10 bases, with 12 bases between. Germline V gene data show CDR1 as KGHDR and CDR2 as SFDVKD. The CDR3 is 14 residues long. This CDR3 reads CATSDLLRPEEQFF. The CDR3 DNA follows: TGTGCCACCAGTGATTTGCTCAGACCTGAGGAGCAGTTCTTC.

This chain joins TRBV2 and TRBJ1-4; the D gene is possibly TRBD1 (5 bases). The CDR3 extends over 14 amino acids. V gave up 5 bases and J gave up 4 bases, with 11 bases separating them. Germline loops: CDR1 SNHLY, CDR2 FYNNEI. For the CDR3, the DNA is TGTGCCAGCAGTTCGGGGCCCCATAATGAAAAACTGTTTTTT. This codes for CASSSGPHNEKLFF.

V usage is TRBV28 and J usage is TRBJ1-6; D perhaps matches TRBD1 (5 bases). CDR1 and CDR2 from the germline V gene are MDHEN and SYDVKM. The CDR3 sequence is 17 residues long. V gave up 8 bases and J gave up 0 bases, with 17 bases separating them. The CDR3 DNA is TGTGCCAGCTCCTCGGCGGCTGACAGCTCCTATAATTCACCCCTCCACTTT. The encoded protein is CASSSAADSSYNSPLHF.

The V and J genes are TRBV27 and TRBJ1-6; 8 nucleotides align to TRBD1. This CDR3 contains 15 residues. V trimming: 6 bases; J trimming: 5 bases; junction bases outside the gene matches: 6. Germline V CDR1 and CDR2: MNHEY, SMNVEV (reference sequence). CDR3 coding DNA: TGTGCCAGCAGCCGATACAGGGGGGATAATTCACCCCTCCACTTT. Residues: CASSRYRGDNSPLHF.

This sequence joins TRBV7-3 and TRBJ1-1; tentative D call: TRBD1 (6 bases). CDR1 is SGHTA, CDR2 FQGTGA, per germline. The CDR3 has 15 residues. V was trimmed by 5 bases and J by 0 bases, leaving 13 bases between them. The CDR3 sequence: CASSLSGTLNTEAFF. In DNA form, the CDR3 reads TGTGCCAGCAGCCTCTCCGGGACACTGAACACTGAAGCTTTCTTT. Complete variable domain (other parts from reference TRBV7-3 and TRBJ1-1): GAGVSQTPSNKVTEKGKYVELRCDPISGHTALYWYRQSLGQGPEFLIYFQGTGAADDSGLPNDRFFAVRPEGSVSTLKIQRTERGDSAVYLCASSLSGTLNTEAFFGQGTRLTVV.

The V call is TRBV18, the J call TRBJ1-6; D may be TRBD1 (5 bases). The germline CDR1 and CDR2 sequences are KGHSH and LQKENI. CDR3 length equals 14 residues. The ends were cut back, 4 bases at V and 10 bases at J, with 14 bases in the middle. The CDR3 reads CASSRTGVLSPLHF. The CDR3 DNA reads TGTGCCAGCTCACGCACAGGTGTATTGTCACCCCTCCACTTT.

J is TRBJ1-1 and V is TRBV29-1, with no clear D. The V gene lost 2 bases and the J gene lost 1 base, with 5 bases spanning the gap. The CDR3 loop spans 12 amino acids. Germline values: CDR1 SQVTM, CDR2 ANQGSEA. The CDR3 protein is CSVESQNTEAFF. Written as DNA, the CDR3 is TGCAGCGTTGAATCCCAGAACACTGAAGCTTTCTTT.

The chain has TRBV2 and TRBJ1-2, with D uncertain. Trimming shortened V by 1 base and J by 4 bases, and 10 bases separated the two germline ends. Germline loops: CDR1 SNHLY, CDR2 FYNNEI. The CDR3 is made up of 14 amino acids. CDR3 coding DNA: TGTGCCAGCAGTGAAGACGTAATCCGCTATGGCTACACCTTC. Its protein is CASSEDVIRYGYTF.

The rearrangement uses TRBV5-1 and TRBJ1-4; no clear D. V was shortened by 1 base and J by 0 bases, with 7 bases between the two germline ends. This CDR3 has 15 residues. The V gene's germline CDR1 is SGHRS and CDR2 YFSETQ. CDR3 sequence: CASSLLDATNEKLFF. The CDR3 nucleotides read TGCGCCAGCAGCTTGTTGGATGCAACTAATGAAAAACTGTTTTTT. The full variable domain, completed using reference TRBV5-1 and TRBJ1-4, is KAGVTQTPRYLIKTRGQQVTLSCSPISGHRSVSWYQQTPGQGLQFLFEYFSETQRNKGNFPGRFSGRQFSNSRSEMNVSTLELGDSALYLCASSLLDATNEKLFFGSGTQLSVL.

The chain is built from TRBV9 and TRBJ1-6, with 7 bases lining up with TRBD1. Germline CDR1 and CDR2: SGDLS and YYNGEE. V lost 0 bases and J lost 8; bases outside the gene matches: 5. CDR3 size: 15 residues. CDR3 in amino acids: CASSVGKQGHSPLHF. The CDR3 DNA follows: TGTGCCAGCAGCGTAGGAAAACAGGGGCATTCACCCCTCCACTTT.

The chain is built from TRBV24-1 and TRBJ2-5, with no clear D. The length of the CDR3 is 13 residues. The V end lost 5 bases, the J end lost 5 bases, and 11 bases lay between the germline ends. Germline-derived CDR1 and CDR2 are KGHDR and SFDVKD. CDR3 in amino acids: CATSGRVGETQYF. CDR3 DNA: TGTGCCACCAGTGGAAGGGTGGGGGAGACCCAGTACTTC.

The chain is built from TRBV24-1 and TRBJ1-5, with D tentatively TRBD1 (5 bases). V was clipped by 3 bases and J by 1 base, with 12 bases between them. This CDR3 is 16 amino acids long. Germline CDR1 KGHDR, CDR2 SFDVKD. The CDR3: CATSDHAQGSNQPQHF. The DNA of the CDR3 is TGTGCCACCAGTGATCACGCGCAGGGAAGCAATCAGCCCCAGCATTTT.

This chain joins TRBV11-2 and TRBJ1-2; D may be TRBD1 (5 bases). Germline V lookup: CDR1 SGHAT, CDR2 FQNNGV. Trimming stripped 1 base from V and 6 bases from J, with 9 bases between. The CDR3 runs 13 residues. CDR3 nucleotides: TGTGCCAGCAGCTTAGCTGGGGCCCATGGCTACACCTTC. Its protein product is CASSLAGAHGYTF. Complete variable domain (other parts from reference TRBV11-2 and TRBJ1-2): EAGVAQSPRYKIIEKRQSVAFWCNPISGHATLYWYQQILGQGPKLLIQFQNNGVVDDSQLPKDRFSAERLKGVDSTLKIQPAKLEDSAVYLCASSLAGAHGYTFGSGTRLTVV.

J is TRBJ1-1 and V is TRBV3-1 (or the pseudogene TRBV3-2), with 7 bases matching TRBD1. With 1 base clipped from V and 1 base from J, the junction kept 3 bases outside the gene matches. The CDR3 loop spans 15 amino acids. CDR1 is LGHDT and CDR2 is YNNKEL in the germline V gene (reference sequence). In DNA, the CDR3 is TGTGCCAGCAGCCAAGGGTCAGGGGGGAACACTGAAGCTTTCTTT. It encodes CASSQGSGGNTEAFF.

This clone was recorded once. This chain joins TRBV7-9 and TRBJ1-4, with TRBD1 matching 7 bases. CDR1 is SEHNR, CDR2 FQNEAQ, per germline (reference sequence). The V and J ends lost 6 bases and 7 bases, in that order; junction bases with no gene match: 8. The CDR3 is 14 amino acids. This chain's CDR3 is CASRDTGEGEKLFF. In nucleotides, the CDR3 is TGTGCCAGCAGAGATACAGGGGAAGGTGAAAAACTGTTTTTT.

V gene TRBV5-1 combines with J gene TRBJ1-1; D perhaps matches TRBD1 (5 bases). CDR1 is SGHRS and CDR2 is YFSETQ in the germline V gene. The CDR3 is 17 amino acids. V dropped 4 bases and J dropped 1 base, with 20 bases sitting between them. The CDR3 is CASSPRGGSRQNTEAFF. The CDR3 DNA reads TGCGCCAGCAGCCCCCGGGGGGGGTCGAGACAGAACACTGAAGCTTTCTTT.

The J gene is TRBJ1-2, the V gene TRBV20-1; the D is unclear. The germline gives CDR1 DFQATT, CDR2 SNEGSKA (reference sequence). V dropped 1 base and J dropped 7 bases, with 7 bases sitting between them. There are 11 residues in the CDR3. The CDR3 loop is CSARAVVGYTF. CDR3 bases: TGCAGTGCTAGAGCAGTGGTTGGCTACACCTTC.